What follows are 20 T cell receptor beta chains derived from one specimen sequenced in a study of cytomegalovirus exposure and HLA in healthy donors. Clones were sequenced by immunoSEQ multiplex PCR, and TCRdb holds only the in-frame ones, with some missing. Among 330,000 or so clones, 75% to 90% were seen once, and the ten largest hold under 0.85%. What was sequenced was PBMCs. These TCRs come from a woman under 30 in good health and CMV-seronegative.

V usage is TRBV7-3 and J usage is TRBJ2-1; 13 bases are a match to TRBD2. Germline V gene data show CDR1 as SGHTA and CDR2 as FQGTGA. There are 15 residues in the CDR3. Unmatched junction bases numbered 4, after V lost 2 bases and J lost 9 bases. The CDR3 sequence: CASSLGLAGVTEQFF. The CDR3 DNA reads as TGTGCCAGCAGCTTAGGACTAGCGGGAGTAACTGAGCAGTTCTTC.

This chain connects TRBV27 to TRBJ1-1; 12 bases are shared with TRBD1. Losses at the gene ends were 4 bases for V and 5 bases for J; bases not matched to a gene: 5. Germline V gene data show CDR1 as MNHEY and CDR2 as SMNVEV (reference sequence). The CDR3 spans 15 residues. DNA of the CDR3: TGTGCCAGCAGTTGGGGGACAGGGGGCAGAACTGAAGCTTTCTTT. Translated, it gives CASSWGTGGRTEAFF.

V is TRBV5-4 and J is TRBJ1-5; D gene uncertain. This CDR3 has 15 amino acids. V lost 0 bases and J 8 bases, leaving 15 bases between the germline ends. Germline V CDR1 and CDR2: SGHNT, YYREEE (reference sequence). The CDR3: CASSLGPGAKEPQHF. CDR3 DNA: TGTGCCAGCAGCTTGGGACCGGGAGCCAAGGAGCCCCAGCATTTT.

This clone appeared a few times. The gene calls are TRBV30 and TRBJ1-2; 7 positions agree with TRBD1. V trimming: 3 bases; J trimming: 4 bases; junction bases outside the gene matches: 2. This CDR3 comprises 12 residues. Germline values: CDR1 GTSNPN, CDR2 SVGIG (reference sequence). CDR3 protein: CAWRGDSYGYTF. DNA for the CDR3: TGTGCCTGGAGGGGGGACAGCTATGGCTACACCTTC. The full variable domain, in which reference TRBV30 and TRBJ1-2 provide the parts outside the CDR3, is SQTIHQWPATLVQPVGSPLSLECTVEGTSNPNLYWYRQAAGRGLQLLFYSVGIGQISSEVPQNLSASRPQDRQFILSSKKLLLSDSGFYLCAWRGDSYGYTFGSGTRLTVV.

V gene TRBV18 combines with J gene TRBJ2-1; a weak D match, TRBD1 (6 bases). Trimming stripped 4 bases from V and 8 bases from J, with 18 bases between. Germline CDR1 is KGHSH and CDR2 is LQKENI. The CDR3 length is 15 residues. The CDR3 protein is CASSLRQALIDEQFF. In DNA, the CDR3 is TGTGCCAGCTCACTGAGACAGGCCCTTATAGATGAGCAGTTCTTC.

The chain is built from TRBV7-2 and TRBJ2-7; 8 bases match TRBD2. Trimming at V came to 4 bases and at J to 2 bases, leaving 7 bases not matched to a gene. The CDR3 spans 15 residues. Germline V gene data show CDR1 as SGHTA and CDR2 as FQGNSA. The CDR3 protein is CASSYVLAGPYEQYF. The DNA of the CDR3 is TGTGCCAGCAGCTATGTTCTAGCGGGCCCCTACGAGCAGTACTTC.

This chain uses TRBV5-8 with TRBJ1-3; 9 bases fit TRBD1. Germline V gene sequence: CDR1 SGHTS, CDR2 YDEGEE. V dropped 4 bases and J dropped 0; count of bases not matched to a gene: 5. The CDR3 contains 16 residues. DNA for the CDR3: TGTGCCAGCAGCGGGTGGACAGGGGACTCTGGAAACACCATATATTTT. This sequence encodes CASSGWTGDSGNTIYF.

V is TRBV28 and J is TRBJ2-7; TRBD2 matches at 8 bases. The V gene's germline CDR1 is MDHEN and CDR2 SYDVKM. The CDR3 is 17 residues long. Losses at the gene ends were 6 bases for V and 2 bases for J; bases not matched to a gene: 15. The CDR3 here is CASSKLAARGSAYEQYF. DNA for the CDR3: TGTGCCAGCAGCAAACTAGCGGCAAGAGGGTCTGCCTACGAGCAGTACTTC.

V is TRBV5-6 and J is TRBJ2-3; 9 bases agree with TRBD2. Germline V CDR1 and CDR2: SGHDT, YYEEEE. Trimming at V came to 0 bases and at J to 4 bases, leaving 3 bases not matched to a gene. The CDR3 loop spans 15 amino acids. CDR3 sequence: CASSLGSGSADTQYF. The DNA for the CDR3 is TGTGCCAGCAGCTTGGGTAGCGGGAGTGCAGATACGCAGTATTTT.

The rearrangement joins TRBV11-2 to TRBJ1-1; unclear D gene. Looked up from germline, CDR1 is SGHAT and CDR2 is FQNNGV. Trimming took off 8 bases at V and 1 base at J, with 17 bases between the two ends. The CDR3 is 15 amino acids. This chain's CDR3 is CASGGRGSWNTEAFF. For the CDR3, the DNA is TGTGCCAGCGGCGGCCGAGGCAGCTGGAACACTGAAGCTTTCTTT. Full variable domain (missing parts from reference TRBV11-2 and TRBJ1-1): EAGVAQSPRYKIIEKRQSVAFWCNPISGHATLYWYQQILGQGPKLLIQFQNNGVVDDSQLPKDRFSAERLKGVDSTLKIQPAKLEDSAVYLCASGGRGSWNTEAFFGQGTRLTVV.

The J gene is TRBJ2-5, the V gene TRBV6-5, with a tentative D call TRBD1 (5 bases). Looked up from germline, CDR1 is MNHEY and CDR2 is SVGAGI. CDR3 length: 15 amino acids. The V end was cut by 3 bases, the J end by 8 bases, with 19 bases between. CDR3 protein: CASSYPPTALGTQYF. CDR3 sequence (DNA): TGTGCCAGCAGTTATCCACCGACAGCTTTGGGCACCCAGTACTTC.

This clone came up a few times. The chain joins TRBV27 to TRBJ2-7; TRBD2 matches 9 bases. Germline-derived CDR1 and CDR2 are MNHEY and SMNVEV (reference sequence). V dropped 6 bases and J dropped 5; count of bases not matched to a gene: 17. The CDR3 loop spans 17 amino acids. The CDR3 DNA reads as TGTGCCAGCAGCCCGTATGAGGCGACTAGCGGTCTCGACGAGCAGTACTTC. The encoded protein is CASSPYEATSGLDEQYF.

This chain joins TRBV5-6 and TRBJ2-7; 8 bases are shared with TRBD1. Per germline, CDR1 SGHDT and CDR2 YYEEEE. The CDR3 sequence is 15 residues long. V lost 2 bases to trimming and J lost 3 bases; unmatched junction nucleotides: 7. As DNA, the CDR3 is TGTGCCAGCAGCTTCCCGACAGGGGCCCGCTACGAGCAGTACTTC. Translation gives CASSFPTGARYEQYF.

This clone was picked up one time. J is TRBJ1-3 and V is TRBV5-6, with 7 nucleotides matching TRBD1. Looked up from germline, CDR1 is SGHDT and CDR2 is YYEEEE. Trimming cost V 4 bases and J 4 bases; bases outside gene matches: 11. This CDR3 comprises 16 residues. The CDR3 nucleotides are TGTGCCAGCAGCCCAATTAACAGGGGTAGCGGAAACACCATATATTTT. Its protein product is CASSPINRGSGNTIYF.

This chain connects TRBV6-6 to TRBJ1-4, with TRBD1 matching 9 bases. The trim removed 2 bases at V and 7 bases at J, leaving 8 bases unmatched. The CDR3 sequence is 16 residues long. The germline gives CDR1 MNHNY, CDR2 SVGAGI (reference sequence). The CDR3 protein is CASSYPTGGATEKLFF. The CDR3 DNA is TGTGCCAGCAGTTACCCAACAGGGGGCGCCACTGAAAAACTGTTTTTT.

The chain recombines TRBV6-5 with TRBJ2-3; a possible D gene is TRBD2 (6 bases). The V and J ends lost 0 bases and 5 bases respectively, with 12 bases between them. The CDR3 runs 15 residues. Germline V gives CDR1 MNHEY, CDR2 SVGAGI. DNA of the CDR3: TGTGCCAGCAGTTACTCCTACGGGAGTAAAGATACGCAGTATTTT. It translates to CASSYSYGSKDTQYF.

The V gene is TRBV4-2, the J gene TRBJ2-2; 14 nucleotides match TRBD2. The CDR3 runs 18 residues. Unmatched junction bases numbered 1, after V lost 0 bases and J lost 1 base. Germline V gene data show CDR1 as LGHNA and CDR2 as YNFKEQ. The CDR3 sequence is CASSQEGLAGGNTGELFF. In DNA form, the CDR3 reads TGTGCCAGCAGCCAAGAAGGACTAGCGGGAGGGAACACCGGGGAGCTGTTTTTT.

The chain links TRBV9 to TRBJ2-3; the D is unclear. The CDR3 consists of 13 residues. Between the trimmed V and J ends, which lost 1 base and 6 bases, there was a span of 9 bases. In germline, CDR1 is SGDLS, CDR2 YYNGEE. The CDR3 here is CASSVTQRDTQYF. The CDR3 coding sequence is TGTGCCAGCAGCGTAACCCAACGGGATACGCAGTATTTT.

This sequence joins TRBV2 and TRBJ1-5, with D maybe TRBD1 (6 bases). Per germline, CDR1 SNHLY and CDR2 FYNNEI. The CDR3 is 15 amino acids. V lost 6 bases and J lost 0, with 12 bases in between. This CDR3 reads CASRETGFSNQPQHF. In DNA, the CDR3 is TGTGCCAGCAGGGAGACAGGCTTTAGCAATCAGCCCCAGCATTTT.

The J gene is TRBJ2-1, the V gene TRBV27; 10 bases map to TRBD2. This CDR3 spans 15 amino acids. The germline CDR1 and CDR2 sequences are MNHEY and SMNVEV (reference sequence). V trimming: 1 base; J trimming: 9 bases; junction bases outside the gene matches: 6. In DNA form, the CDR3 reads TGTGCCAGCAGTTTATTTCCTAGCGGGAGCGGTGAGCAGTTCTTC. Residues: CASSLFPSGSGEQFF.